This TCR beta chain appears in the sequencing data of a study of neurological immune-mediated disorders. Across the study: The approximately 35 multiple sclerosis patients comprised around 31 relapsing-remitting and 3 secondary progressive cases.

Findings of the study overall: The multiple sclerosis repertoire cluster had no clinical or MRI feature associated with it.

The time point denotes: longitudinal time-point 1 (baseline). For the unsorted libraries, 2 million PBMCs stored at -80 C served as input. Every sequencing run returned over 190 million TCR-beta sequences, which were derived from 15-18 subjects. MiXCR, run by TCRdb on the 5' RACE reads, gives a single entry per CDR3 protein. Of tens of thousands of distinct CDR3 sequences in the sample, more than 3% are singletons; the top ten hold around 7.7%. The sample holds many counts of this clonotype. Its antigen is currently unknown. Trimming pared 2 bases from V and 3 bases from J, leaving 13 bases between. This CDR3 region has 15 residues.

The source is a woman in her sixties with multiple sclerosis. The V call is TRBV12-3 or TRBV12-4, the J call TRBJ1-2, with a weak D call TRBD1 (5 bases). Sequencing was carried out using PBMCs. CDR3 bases: TGTGCCAGCAGTTTAAGAAGGGGAAGAGACTATGGCTACACCTTC. The encoded protein is CASSLRRGRDYGYTF.